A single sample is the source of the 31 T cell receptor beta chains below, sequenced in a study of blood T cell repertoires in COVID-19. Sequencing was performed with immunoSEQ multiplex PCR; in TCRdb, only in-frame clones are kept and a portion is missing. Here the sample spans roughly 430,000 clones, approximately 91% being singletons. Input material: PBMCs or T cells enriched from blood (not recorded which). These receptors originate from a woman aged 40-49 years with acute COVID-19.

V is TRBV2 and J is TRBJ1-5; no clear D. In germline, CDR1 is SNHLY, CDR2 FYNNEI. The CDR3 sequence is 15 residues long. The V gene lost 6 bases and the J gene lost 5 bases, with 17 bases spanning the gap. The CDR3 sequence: CASSDWEGEDQPQHF. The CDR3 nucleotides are TGTGCCAGCAGCGACTGGGAGGGAGAGGATCAGCCCCAGCATTTT. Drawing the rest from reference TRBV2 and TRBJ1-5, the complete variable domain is EPEVTQTPSHQVTQMGQEVILRCVPISNHLYFYWYRQILGQKVEFLVSFYNNEISEKSEIFDDQFSVERPDGSNFTLKIRSTKLEDSAMYFCASSDWEGEDQPQHFGDGTRLSIL.

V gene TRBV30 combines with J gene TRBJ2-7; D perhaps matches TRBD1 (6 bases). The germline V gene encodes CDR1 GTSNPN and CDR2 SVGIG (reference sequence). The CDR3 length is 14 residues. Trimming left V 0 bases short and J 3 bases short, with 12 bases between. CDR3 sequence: CAWSVLGAVYEQYF. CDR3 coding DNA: TGTGCCTGGAGTGTACTGGGGGCAGTCTACGAGCAGTACTTC.

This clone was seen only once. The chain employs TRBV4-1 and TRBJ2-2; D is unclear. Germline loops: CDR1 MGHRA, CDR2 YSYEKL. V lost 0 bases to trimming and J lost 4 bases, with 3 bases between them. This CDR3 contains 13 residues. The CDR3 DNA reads TGCGCCAGCAGCCAAGATAGCACCGGGGAGCTGTTTTTT. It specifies CASSQDSTGELFF.

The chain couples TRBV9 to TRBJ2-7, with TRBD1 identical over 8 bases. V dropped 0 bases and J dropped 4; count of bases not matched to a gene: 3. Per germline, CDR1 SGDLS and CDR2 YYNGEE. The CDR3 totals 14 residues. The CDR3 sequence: CASSVGTGRYEQYF. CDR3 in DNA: TGTGCCAGCAGCGTAGGGACAGGGAGGTACGAGCAGTACTTC.

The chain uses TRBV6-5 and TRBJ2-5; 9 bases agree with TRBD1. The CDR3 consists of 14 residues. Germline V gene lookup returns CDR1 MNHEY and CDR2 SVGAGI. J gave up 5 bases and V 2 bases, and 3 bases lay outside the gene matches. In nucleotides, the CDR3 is TGTGCCAGCAGTTACCAGACAGGGGGGGAGACCCAGTACTTC. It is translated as CASSYQTGGETQYF.

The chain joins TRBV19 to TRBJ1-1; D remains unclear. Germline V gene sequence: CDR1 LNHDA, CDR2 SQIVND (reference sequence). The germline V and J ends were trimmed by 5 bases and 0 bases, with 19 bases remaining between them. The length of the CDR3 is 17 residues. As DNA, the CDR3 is TGTGCCAGTAGTTCATACAGAGTGCCCACCATGAACACTGAAGCTTTCTTT. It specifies CASSSYRVPTMNTEAFF.

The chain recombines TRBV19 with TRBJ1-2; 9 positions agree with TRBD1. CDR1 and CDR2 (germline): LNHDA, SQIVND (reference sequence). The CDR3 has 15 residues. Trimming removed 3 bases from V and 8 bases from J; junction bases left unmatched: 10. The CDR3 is CASSMPGQGLFGYTF. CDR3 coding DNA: TGTGCCAGTAGTATGCCGGGACAGGGTCTCTTCGGCTACACCTTC.

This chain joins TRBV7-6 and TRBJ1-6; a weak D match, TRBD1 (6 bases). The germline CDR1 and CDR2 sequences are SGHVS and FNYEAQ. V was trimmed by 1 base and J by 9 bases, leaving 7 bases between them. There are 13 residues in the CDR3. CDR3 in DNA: TGTGCCAGCAGCTTAGGGGGGCTTTCACCCCTCCACTTT. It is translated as CASSLGGLSPLHF.

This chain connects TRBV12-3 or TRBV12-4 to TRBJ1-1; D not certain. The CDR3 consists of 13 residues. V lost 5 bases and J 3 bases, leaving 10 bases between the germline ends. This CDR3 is CASSLSADTEAFF. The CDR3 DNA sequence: TGTGCCAGCAGTCTATCCGCGGACACTGAAGCTTTCTTT.

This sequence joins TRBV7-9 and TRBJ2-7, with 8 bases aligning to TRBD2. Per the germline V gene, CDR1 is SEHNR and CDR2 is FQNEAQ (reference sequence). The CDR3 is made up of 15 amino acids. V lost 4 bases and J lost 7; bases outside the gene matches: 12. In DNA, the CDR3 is TGTGCCAGCAGCTCCCTTGTCAGCGGGAGCGTGGAGCAGTACTTC. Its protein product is CASSSLVSGSVEQYF.

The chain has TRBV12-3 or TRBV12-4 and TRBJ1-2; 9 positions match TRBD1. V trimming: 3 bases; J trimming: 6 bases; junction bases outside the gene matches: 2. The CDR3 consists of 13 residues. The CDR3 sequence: CASSFYRGHGYTF. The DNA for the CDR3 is TGTGCCAGCAGTTTCTACAGGGGGCATGGCTACACCTTC.

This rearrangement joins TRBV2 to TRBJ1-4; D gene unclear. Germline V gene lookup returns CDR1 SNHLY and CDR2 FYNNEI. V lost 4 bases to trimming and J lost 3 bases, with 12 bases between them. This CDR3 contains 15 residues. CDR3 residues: CASSGRESANEKLFF. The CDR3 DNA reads TGTGCCAGCAGTGGGAGGGAGTCAGCTAATGAAAAACTGTTTTTT.

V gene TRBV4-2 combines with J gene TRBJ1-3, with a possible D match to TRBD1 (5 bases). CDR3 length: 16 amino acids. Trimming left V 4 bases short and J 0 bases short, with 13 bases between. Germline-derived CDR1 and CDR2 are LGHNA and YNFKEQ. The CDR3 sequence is CASSLAGGSSGNTIYF. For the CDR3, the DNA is TGTGCCAGCAGCCTGGCCGGGGGAAGCTCTGGAAACACCATATATTTT.

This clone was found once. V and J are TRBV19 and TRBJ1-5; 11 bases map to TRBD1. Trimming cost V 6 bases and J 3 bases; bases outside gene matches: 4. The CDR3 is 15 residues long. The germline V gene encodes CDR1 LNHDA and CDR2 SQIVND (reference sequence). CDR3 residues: CASSPGQGVNQPQHF. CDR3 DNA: TGTGCCAGTAGCCCGGGACAGGGGGTCAATCAGCCCCAGCATTTT.

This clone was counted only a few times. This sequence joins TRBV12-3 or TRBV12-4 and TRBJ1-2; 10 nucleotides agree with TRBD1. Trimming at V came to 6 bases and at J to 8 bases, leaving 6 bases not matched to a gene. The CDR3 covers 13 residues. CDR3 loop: CASSRDRGVGYTF. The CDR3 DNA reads TGTGCCAGCAGCCGGGACAGGGGTGTCGGCTACACCTTC.

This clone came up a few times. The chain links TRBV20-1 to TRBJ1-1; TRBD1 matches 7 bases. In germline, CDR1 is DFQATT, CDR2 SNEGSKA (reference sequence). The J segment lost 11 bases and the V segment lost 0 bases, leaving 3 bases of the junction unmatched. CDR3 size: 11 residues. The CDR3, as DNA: TGCAGTGCTAGAGAGAGGGGGCTTGCTTTCTTT. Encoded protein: CSARERGLAFF.

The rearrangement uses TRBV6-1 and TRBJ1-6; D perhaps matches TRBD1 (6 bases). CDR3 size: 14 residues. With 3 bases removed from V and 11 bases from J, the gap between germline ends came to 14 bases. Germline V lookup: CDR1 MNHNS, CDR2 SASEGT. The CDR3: CASSEQGSETPLHF. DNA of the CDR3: TGTGCCAGCAGTGAGCAGGGGTCCGAGACACCCCTCCACTTT.

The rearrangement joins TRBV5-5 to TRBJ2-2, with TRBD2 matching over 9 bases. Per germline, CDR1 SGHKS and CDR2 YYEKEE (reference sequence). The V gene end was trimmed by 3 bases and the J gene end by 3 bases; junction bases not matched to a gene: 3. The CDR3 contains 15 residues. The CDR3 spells CASSSLAGYTGELFF. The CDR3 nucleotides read TGTGCCAGCAGCTCCCTAGCGGGGTACACCGGGGAGCTGTTTTTT.

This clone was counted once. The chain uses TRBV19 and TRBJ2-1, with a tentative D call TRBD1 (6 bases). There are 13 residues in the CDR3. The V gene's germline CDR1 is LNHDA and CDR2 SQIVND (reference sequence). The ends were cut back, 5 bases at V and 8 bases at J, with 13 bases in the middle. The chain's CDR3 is CASSPTGWDEQFF. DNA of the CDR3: TGTGCCAGTAGTCCAACAGGGTGGGATGAGCAGTTCTTC.

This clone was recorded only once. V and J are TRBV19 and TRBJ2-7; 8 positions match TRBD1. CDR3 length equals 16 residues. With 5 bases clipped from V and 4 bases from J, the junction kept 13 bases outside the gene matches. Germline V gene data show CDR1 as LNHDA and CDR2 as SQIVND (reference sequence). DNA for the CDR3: TGTGCCAGTAGTCCCCCCCCGAGACAGGGGTTTTACGAGCAGTACTTC. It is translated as CASSPPPRQGFYEQYF. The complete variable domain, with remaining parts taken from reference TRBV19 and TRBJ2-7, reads DGGITQSPKYLFRKEGQNVTLSCEQNLNHDAMYWYRQDPGQGLRLIYYSQIVNDFQKGDIAEGYSVSREKKESFPLTVTSAQKNPTAFYLCASSPPPRQGFYEQYFGPGTRLTVT.

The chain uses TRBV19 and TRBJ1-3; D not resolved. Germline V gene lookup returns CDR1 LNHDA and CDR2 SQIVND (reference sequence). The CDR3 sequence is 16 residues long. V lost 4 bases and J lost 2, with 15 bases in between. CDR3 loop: CASSKGGVLPGNTIYF. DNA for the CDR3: TGTGCCAGTAGTAAAGGCGGCGTGTTACCTGGAAACACCATATATTTT.

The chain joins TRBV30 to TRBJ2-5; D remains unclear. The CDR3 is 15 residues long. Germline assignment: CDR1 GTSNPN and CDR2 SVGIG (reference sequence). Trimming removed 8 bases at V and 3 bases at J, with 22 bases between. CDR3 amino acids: CAPSHWITAKETQYF. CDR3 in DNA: TGTGCCCCGTCCCATTGGATCACAGCAAAAGAGACCCAGTACTTC.

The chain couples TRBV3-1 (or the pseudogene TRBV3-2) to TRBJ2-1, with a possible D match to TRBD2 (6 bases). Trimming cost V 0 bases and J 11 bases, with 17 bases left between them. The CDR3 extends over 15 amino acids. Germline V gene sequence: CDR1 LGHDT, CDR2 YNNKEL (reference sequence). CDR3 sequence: CASSQETWGDPQQFF. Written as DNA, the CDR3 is TGTGCCAGCAGCCAAGAGACATGGGGGGACCCACAGCAGTTCTTC.

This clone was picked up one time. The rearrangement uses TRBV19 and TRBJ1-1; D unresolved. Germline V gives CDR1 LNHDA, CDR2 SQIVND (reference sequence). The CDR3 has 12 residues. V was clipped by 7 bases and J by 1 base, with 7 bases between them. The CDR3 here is CASTTENTEAFF. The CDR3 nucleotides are TGTGCCAGTACCACAGAGAACACTGAAGCTTTCTTT.

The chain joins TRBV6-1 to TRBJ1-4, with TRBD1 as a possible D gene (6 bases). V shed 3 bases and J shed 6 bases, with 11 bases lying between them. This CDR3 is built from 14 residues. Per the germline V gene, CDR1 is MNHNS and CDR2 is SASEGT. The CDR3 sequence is CASSEGARYEKLFF. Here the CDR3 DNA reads TGTGCCAGCAGTGAGGGGGCCCGTTATGAAAAACTGTTTTTT.

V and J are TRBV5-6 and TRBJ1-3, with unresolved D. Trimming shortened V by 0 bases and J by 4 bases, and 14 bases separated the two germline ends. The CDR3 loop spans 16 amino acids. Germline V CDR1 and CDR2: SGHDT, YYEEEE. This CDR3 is CASSLEAPRGGNTIYF. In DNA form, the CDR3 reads TGTGCCAGCAGCTTGGAAGCCCCCCGGGGAGGAAACACCATATATTTT.

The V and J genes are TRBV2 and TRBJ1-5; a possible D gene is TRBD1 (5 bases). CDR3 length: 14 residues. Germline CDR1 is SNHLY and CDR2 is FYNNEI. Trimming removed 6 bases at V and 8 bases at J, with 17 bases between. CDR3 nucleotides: TGTGCCAGCAGCCCTACGGGGGGTGTTGAGCCCCAGCATTTT. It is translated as CASSPTGGVEPQHF.

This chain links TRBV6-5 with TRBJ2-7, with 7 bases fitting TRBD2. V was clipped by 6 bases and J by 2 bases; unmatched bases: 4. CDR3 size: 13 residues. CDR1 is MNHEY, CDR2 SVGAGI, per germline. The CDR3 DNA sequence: TGTGCCAGCAGACCTAGCGGCCCCTACGAGCAGTACTTC. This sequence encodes CASRPSGPYEQYF.

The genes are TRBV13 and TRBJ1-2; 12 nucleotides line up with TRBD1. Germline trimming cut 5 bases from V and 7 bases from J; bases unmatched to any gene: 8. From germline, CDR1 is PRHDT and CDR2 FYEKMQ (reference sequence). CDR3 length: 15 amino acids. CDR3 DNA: TGTGCCAGCAGCCCCCGGGACAGGGGGCTTGTTGGCTACACCTTC. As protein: CASSPRDRGLVGYTF.

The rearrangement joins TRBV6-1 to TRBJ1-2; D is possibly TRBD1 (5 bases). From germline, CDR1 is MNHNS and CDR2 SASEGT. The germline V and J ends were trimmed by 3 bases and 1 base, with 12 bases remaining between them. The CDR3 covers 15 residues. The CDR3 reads CASSEAGQRNYGYTF. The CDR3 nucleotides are TGTGCCAGCAGTGAGGCAGGACAACGTAACTATGGCTACACCTTC.

For the CDR3, the DNA is TGTGCCACCAGCAGAGGGTCCGAGCGTGAAGCTTTCTTT. This translates into CATSRGSEREAFF. This sequence joins TRBV15 and TRBJ1-1; D ambiguous. This CDR3 contains 13 residues. The V gene's germline CDR1 is LNHNV and CDR2 YYDKDF (reference sequence). Trimming left V 1 base short and J 7 bases short, with 10 bases between.